Presented here are 25 T cell receptor beta chains from one specimen sequenced in a study of shared clonotypes between healthy human individuals. The method was immunoSEQ multiplex PCR; TCRdb's version includes in-frame clones alone and lacks a portion of them. The repertoire includes about 380,000 clones, 96% of them detected once, and 0.32% sits in the top ten. What was sequenced was memory CD8+ T cells sorted from blood. Sample subset: CD45RO+ cells pooled with CCR7-negative TemRA cells. The receptor set was obtained from a man aged 25 to 40 in good health.

The chain is built from TRBV9 and TRBJ1-1; D uncertain. V was shortened by 1 base and J by 1 base, with 5 bases between the two germline ends. The CDR3 length is 13 residues. Germline CDR1 reads SGDLS; CDR2 reads YYNGEE. CDR3 region: CASSVNRNTEAFF. CDR3 bases: TGTGCCAGCAGCGTAAACAGGAACACTGAAGCTTTCTTT.

This sequence joins TRBV28 and TRBJ1-4, with a possible D match to TRBD1 (6 bases). CDR3 size: 14 residues. Deletions cut 5 bases from V and 5 bases from J, with 12 bases between. Germline CDR1 and CDR2: MDHEN and SYDVKM. CDR3 loop: CASSTDRSNEKLFF. The CDR3 bases are TGTGCCAGCAGTACGGACAGATCCAATGAAAAACTGTTTTTT.

CDR3 sequence: CASSPGQGANEQFF. The CDR3 DNA is TGTGCCAGCAGCCCGGGACAGGGAGCCAATGAGCAGTTCTTC. The V and J genes are TRBV7-9 and TRBJ2-1, with 9 bases matching TRBD1. CDR1 is SEHNR and CDR2 is FQNEAQ in the germline V gene (reference sequence). J gave up 6 bases and V 5 bases, and 5 bases lay outside the gene matches. The CDR3 consists of 14 residues.

J is TRBJ2-7 and V is TRBV6-6, with TRBD2 as a possible D gene (6 bases). The ends were cut back, 8 bases at V and 0 bases at J, with 11 bases in the middle. The CDR3 has 13 residues. Germline V lookup: CDR1 MNHNY, CDR2 SVGAGI (reference sequence). The CDR3 loop reads CASERASSYEQYF. The CDR3 DNA is TGTGCCAGCGAGCGGGCTAGCTCCTACGAGCAGTACTTC.

The V and J genes are TRBV19 and TRBJ2-3; 13 bases are a match to TRBD2. This CDR3 region has 16 residues. The V segment lost 6 bases and the J segment 4 bases; nucleotides outside the gene matches: 7. Germline V gene sequence: CDR1 LNHDA, CDR2 SQIVND (reference sequence). The CDR3 nucleotides read TGTGCCAGTAGACCCCGGACTAGCGGGAGCGCAGATACGCAGTATTTT. Amino acid sequence: CASRPRTSGSADTQYF.

The rearrangement links TRBV5-1 to TRBJ2-4, with TRBD1 matching over 8 bases. The J segment lost 3 bases and the V segment lost 4 bases, leaving 0 bases of the junction unmatched. The germline V gene has CDR1 SGHRS and CDR2 YFSETQ. This CDR3 comprises 13 residues. CDR3 residues: CASSTGGKNIQYF. The CDR3 DNA reads as TGCGCCAGCAGCACAGGGGGCAAAAACATTCAGTACTTC.

The chain links TRBV6-1 to TRBJ2-3; TRBD2 matches 13 bases. The CDR3 length is 15 residues. Per germline, CDR1 MNHNS and CDR2 SASEGT. J lost 9 bases, V lost 5 bases, and 8 bases had no gene match. Here the CDR3 reads CASSSRLAGGDTQYF. The CDR3 bases are TGTGCCAGCAGTTCTCGACTAGCGGGAGGAGACACGCAGTATTTT.

The chain carries TRBV4-2 and TRBJ1-1, with 11 bases matching TRBD1. Trimming at V came to 1 base and at J to 4 bases, leaving 2 bases not matched to a gene. This CDR3 has 15 amino acids. The germline CDR1 and CDR2 sequences are LGHNA and YNFKEQ. CDR3 sequence reads: CASSQGGTGGTEAFF. The CDR3 DNA is TGTGCCAGCAGCCAAGGGGGGACAGGGGGCACTGAAGCTTTCTTT.

The chain employs TRBV6-1 and TRBJ2-7; a possible D gene is TRBD1 (5 bases). The CDR3 length is 16 residues. Trimming shortened V by 2 bases and J by 4 bases, and 18 bases separated the two germline ends. Germline V lookup: CDR1 MNHNS, CDR2 SASEGT. The CDR3 spells CASSEQGPTIGYEQYF. In nucleotides, the CDR3 is TGTGCCAGCAGTGAACAGGGCCCCACCATAGGGTACGAGCAGTACTTC.

The V and J genes are TRBV19 and TRBJ1-1, with a weak D call TRBD1 (5 bases). The V end lost 3 bases, the J end lost 7 bases, and 9 bases lay between the germline ends. Germline V gene sequence: CDR1 LNHDA, CDR2 SQIVND (reference sequence). The CDR3 loop spans 12 amino acids. CDR3 in DNA: TGTGCCAGTAGTATCACAGGCAATGAAGCTTTCTTT. The encoded protein is CASSITGNEAFF. Looking up the rest from reference TRBV19 and TRBJ1-1 gives the full variable domain: DGGITQSPKYLFRKEGQNVTLSCEQNLNHDAMYWYRQDPGQGLRLIYYSQIVNDFQKGDIAEGYSVSREKKESFPLTVTSAQKNPTAFYLCASSITGNEAFFGQGTRLTVV.

This sequence joins TRBV28 and TRBJ1-2; D unresolved. V was clipped by 4 bases and J by 7 bases, with 10 bases between them. The CDR3 extends over 12 amino acids. Germline loops: CDR1 MDHEN, CDR2 SYDVKM. Here the CDR3 reads CASSSRLGGYTF. The CDR3, as DNA: TGTGCCAGCAGTTCGCGTTTGGGTGGCTACACCTTC.

The V gene is TRBV7-2, the J gene TRBJ2-5, with 7 bases matching TRBD1. This CDR3 has 14 amino acids. The V and J ends lost 1 base and 3 bases, in that order; junction bases with no gene match: 2. Germline loops: CDR1 SGHTA, CDR2 FQGNSA. CDR3 protein: CASSLVGTEETQYF. The CDR3 nucleotides are TGTGCCAGCAGCTTAGTCGGGACAGAAGAGACCCAGTACTTC.

The gene calls are TRBV28 and TRBJ2-2; 7 nucleotides align to TRBD2. The germline V gene encodes CDR1 MDHEN and CDR2 SYDVKM. V shed 3 bases and J 6 bases; nucleotides not matched to a gene: 7. The CDR3 has 15 amino acids. CDR3 sequence reads: CASSFRGRVAGELFF. The CDR3 DNA sequence: TGTGCCAGCAGTTTTCGGGGGAGGGTCGCCGGGGAGCTGTTTTTT.

The rearrangement links TRBV19 to TRBJ2-5, with 13 bases that match TRBD2. Per the germline V gene, CDR1 is LNHDA and CDR2 is SQIVND (reference sequence). V was pared by 4 bases and J by 1 base, with 0 bases of the junction left unmatched. The CDR3 totals 15 residues. CDR3 in amino acids: CASSRLAGGQETQYF. CDR3 DNA sequence: TGTGCCAGTAGTAGACTAGCGGGAGGCCAAGAGACCCAGTACTTC.

The chain has TRBV11-2 and TRBJ2-3; D is perhaps TRBD1 or TRBD2 (5 bases each). Trimming removed 4 bases from V and 1 base from J, with 18 bases in between. This CDR3 is 17 amino acids long. CDR1 is SGHAT, CDR2 FQNNGV, per germline. Here the CDR3 reads CASSSGQLVSGTDTQYF. Here the CDR3 DNA reads TGTGCCAGCAGCTCGGGGCAACTAGTTTCGGGCACAGATACGCAGTATTTT. Full variable domain (remainder filled in from reference TRBV11-2 and TRBJ2-3): EAGVAQSPRYKIIEKRQSVAFWCNPISGHATLYWYQQILGQGPKLLIQFQNNGVVDDSQLPKDRFSAERLKGVDSTLKIQPAKLEDSAVYLCASSSGQLVSGTDTQYFGPGTRLTVL.

In regard to this clone: This same CDR3 is encoded by further DNA sequences in the sample. The chain has TRBV6-1 and TRBJ2-7; D remains unclear. This CDR3 has 11 amino acids. Germline values: CDR1 MNHNS, CDR2 SASEGT. The V end lost 4 bases, the J end lost 3 bases, and 4 bases lay between the germline ends. The CDR3 DNA sequence: TGTGCCAGCAGTGCCCACTACGAGCAGTACTTC. It encodes CASSAHYEQYF.

The V call is TRBV28, the J call TRBJ2-3; D could derive from TRBD1 or TRBD2 (6 bases each). Per germline, CDR1 MDHEN and CDR2 SYDVKM. This CDR3 has 16 amino acids. V lost 3 bases to trimming and J lost 1 base, with 14 bases between them. For the CDR3, the DNA is TGTGCCAGCAGTTTGCTTGCTGGGGGGCGCACAGATACGCAGTATTTT. Amino acid sequence: CASSLLAGGRTDTQYF.

The V and J genes are TRBV5-1 and TRBJ1-2; D might be TRBD1 (6 bases). Germline CDR1 and CDR2: SGHRS and YFSETQ. The CDR3 spans 16 residues. Trimming removed 0 bases from V and 0 bases from J, with 12 bases in between. The CDR3: CASSLGGTPTNYGYTF. CDR3 coding DNA: TGCGCCAGCAGCTTGGGCGGGACACCAACTAACTATGGCTACACCTTC.

This chain connects TRBV18 to TRBJ2-1; 9 bases align to TRBD1. V lost 5 bases and J lost 6; bases outside the gene matches: 2. The CDR3 is made up of 13 amino acids. Germline lookup yields CDR1 KGHSH and CDR2 LQKENI. The CDR3 DNA reads as TGTGCCAGCTCAACGACAGGGGGCAATGAGCAGTTCTTC. Its translation: CASSTTGGNEQFF.

This chain joins TRBV10-3 and TRBJ2-4; 11 bases line up with TRBD2. The CDR3 totals 14 residues. The V gene's germline CDR1 is ENHRY and CDR2 SYGVKD. V shed 4 bases, J shed 6 bases, and the junction held 2 bases outside the gene matches. The CDR3 protein is CAISVGLAGNIQYF. The CDR3 nucleotides are TGTGCCATCAGTGTAGGACTAGCGGGAAACATTCAGTACTTC.

V gene TRBV28 combines with J gene TRBJ2-1; tentative D call: TRBD2 (6 bases). Germline V CDR1 and CDR2: MDHEN, SYDVKM. CDR3 size: 15 residues. The V gene lost 3 bases and the J gene lost 8 bases, with 17 bases spanning the gap. The CDR3 spells CASSFSWPGGYEQFF. CDR3 in DNA: TGTGCCAGCAGTTTCTCGTGGCCTGGGGGGTATGAGCAGTTCTTC.

This chain connects TRBV30 to TRBJ2-5, with a tentative D call TRBD2 (6 bases). Germline CDR1 and CDR2: GTSNPN and SVGIG (reference sequence). This CDR3 region has 12 residues. CDR3 bases: TGTGCGCTGGAGGGTATTCAAGAGACCCAGTACTTC. Its translation is CALEGIQETQYF.

The J gene is TRBJ2-5, the V gene TRBV2, with 11 positions matching TRBD2. The ends lost 7 bases at V and 0 bases at J; junction bases unmatched: 7. In germline, CDR1 is SNHLY, CDR2 FYNNEI. CDR3 length: 16 amino acids. DNA for the CDR3: TGTGCCAGCACTGAGGAGACTAGCGGGGACCAAGAGACCCAGTACTTC. Protein product: CASTEETSGDQETQYF.

This clone was recorded once. The genes are TRBV7-8 and TRBJ1-2, with a weak D call TRBD1 (6 bases). The V end lost 3 bases, the J end lost 3 bases, and 14 bases lay between the germline ends. This CDR3 has 15 amino acids. The V gene's germline CDR1 is SGHVS and CDR2 FQNEAQ. The CDR3 is CASSLRGGLDYGYTF. The CDR3 nucleotides are TGTGCCAGCAGCTTGAGAGGGGGTTTAGACTATGGCTACACCTTC.

The rearrangement uses TRBV30 and TRBJ2-1; 8 bases map to TRBD2. Germline values: CDR1 GTSNPN, CDR2 SVGIG (reference sequence). Trimming at V came to 3 bases and at J to 4 bases, leaving 11 bases not matched to a gene. The CDR3 spans 16 residues. The CDR3, as DNA: TGTGCCTGGAGCGAGGAAGCGGGAGAAATTTACAATGAGCAGTTCTTC. This gives the protein CAWSEEAGEIYNEQFF. Filled out from reference TRBV30 and TRBJ2-1, the complete variable domain reads SQTIHQWPATLVQPVGSPLSLECTVEGTSNPNLYWYRQAAGRGLQLLFYSVGIGQISSEVPQNLSASRPQDRQFILSSKKLLLSDSGFYLCAWSEEAGEIYNEQFFGPGTRLTVL.